Each of the 23 T cell receptor beta chains below was sequenced from the same sample in a study of blood T cell dynamics during melanoma immunotherapy (dated by TCRdb to about 2020). In light of the paper, this sample's time point label describes: pre-treatment baseline. The receptor library was made with the immunoSEQ multiplex PCR assay. TCRdb limited this immuneACCESS table to in-frame rearrangements with V and J called. A share of clones is missing; checked studies link under half to unresolved V genes, and the rest is unexplained. The sample table holds around 13,000 clones, of which around nine tenths were seen once. The ten largest clones add up to 3% to 3.5% of the sample. The specimen was blood, collected from a patient treated with checkpoint blockade. All receptors derive from a human donor with melanoma.

This clone came up once. V usage is TRBV4-1 and J usage is TRBJ2-1, with D unresolved. The germline gives CDR1 MGHRA, CDR2 YSYEKL. The germline V and J ends were trimmed by 4 bases and 8 bases, with 12 bases remaining between them. The CDR3 is made up of 13 amino acids. Written as DNA, the CDR3 is TGCGCCAGCAGCCCTTATGGTGGAGATGAGCAGTTCTTC. This codes for CASSPYGGDEQFF.

This rearrangement joins TRBV19 to TRBJ2-3, with 8 bases lining up with TRBD1. Germline V lookup: CDR1 LNHDA, CDR2 SQIVND (reference sequence). Trimming took 2 bases from V and 3 from J; bases not matched to a gene: 7. The CDR3 has 16 amino acids. CDR3 region: CASSIMGRGQTDTQYF. The CDR3 coding sequence is TGTGCCAGTAGTATAATGGGCAGGGGGCAAACAGATACGCAGTATTTT. The full variable domain, completed using reference TRBV19 and TRBJ2-3, is DGGITQSPKYLFRKEGQNVTLSCEQNLNHDAMYWYRQDPGQGLRLIYYSQIVNDFQKGDIAEGYSVSREKKESFPLTVTSAQKNPTAFYLCASSIMGRGQTDTQYFGPGTRLTVL.

V usage is TRBV18 and J usage is TRBJ1-2; a possible D gene is TRBD1 (5 bases). This CDR3 is built from 14 residues. Germline lookup yields CDR1 KGHSH and CDR2 LQKENI. With 2 bases removed from V and 6 bases from J, the gap between germline ends came to 13 bases. The CDR3 here is CASSPVTAWDGYTF. The CDR3, as DNA: TGTGCCAGCTCACCAGTGACAGCCTGGGATGGCTACACCTTC.

The chain recombines TRBV11-3 with TRBJ2-1, with 12 bases matching TRBD2. Losses at the gene ends were 4 bases for V and 7 bases for J; bases not matched to a gene: 8. CDR3 length: 16 amino acids. CDR1 and CDR2 from the germline V gene are SGHNT and YENEEA. The CDR3 DNA follows: TGTGCCAGCAGCTCGCCTAGCGGGAGGGCCGGAAATGAGCAGTTCTTC. Amino acids: CASSSPSGRAGNEQFF.

The chain combines TRBV7-6 with TRBJ2-3, with D hard to call. V lost 7 bases and J lost 0, with 11 bases in between. Germline lookup yields CDR1 SGHVS and CDR2 FNYEAQ. The CDR3 runs to 14 residues. The CDR3 region is CASKKRLSTDTQYF. The CDR3, as DNA: TGTGCCAGCAAGAAAAGACTCAGCACAGATACGCAGTATTTT. The full variable domain, its missing parts supplied by reference TRBV7-6 and TRBJ2-3, is GAGVSQSPRYKVTKRGQDVALRCDPISGHVSLYWYRQALGQGPEFLTYFNYEAQQDKSGLPNDRFSAERPEGSISTLTIQRTEQRDSAMYRCASKKRLSTDTQYFGPGTRLTVL.

The J gene is TRBJ1-2, the V gene TRBV2, with D unclear. CDR3 length: 12 residues. V was trimmed by 6 bases and J by 5 bases, leaving 10 bases between them. CDR1 is SNHLY and CDR2 is FYNNEI in the germline V gene. CDR3 sequence (DNA): TGTGCCAGCAGGGGAGGCATTTATGGCTACACCTTC. This translates into CASRGGIYGYTF.

The chain has TRBV29-1 and TRBJ2-4; D assignment may be TRBD1 or TRBD2 (7 bases each). The CDR3 contains 14 residues. Trimming took off 7 bases at V and 3 bases at J, with 16 bases between the two ends. Germline V gene sequence: CDR1 SQVTM, CDR2 ANQGSEA. The CDR3 sequence is CSAVTGEGKNIQYF. In DNA form, the CDR3 reads TGCAGCGCGGTCACAGGGGAGGGCAAAAACATTCAGTACTTC.

CDR3 DNA: TGTGCCAGCAGTTACTCGAAAGGCGCCGGCTACACCTTC. The encoded protein is CASSYSKGAGYTF. V is TRBV6-5 and J is TRBJ1-2; D is unresolved. Trimming shortened V by 0 bases and J by 8 bases, and 10 bases separated the two germline ends. The length of the CDR3 is 13 residues. In germline, CDR1 is MNHEY, CDR2 SVGAGI.

The gene calls are TRBV7-3 and TRBJ2-1, with TRBD1 matching 7 bases. Germline trimming cut 5 bases from V and 4 bases from J; bases unmatched to any gene: 8. The length of the CDR3 is 15 residues. Germline V gives CDR1 SGHTA, CDR2 FQGTGA. This CDR3 reads CASSPSWDSYNEQFF. CDR3 DNA sequence: TGTGCCAGCAGCCCCTCATGGGACAGTTACAATGAGCAGTTCTTC.

J is TRBJ2-7 and V is TRBV2; maybe TRBD1 (6 bases). The CDR3 sequence is 13 residues long. From germline, CDR1 is SNHLY and CDR2 FYNNEI. Trimming took 7 bases from V and 5 from J, leaving 15 bases between them. Here the CDR3 DNA reads TGTGCCAGCAACCCTAGAGGGGGAAACGAGCAGTACTTC. The encoded protein is CASNPRGGNEQYF.

The chain recombines TRBV5-6 with TRBJ2-7; 8 bases are a match to TRBD1. Germline CDR1 and CDR2: SGHDT and YYEEEE. There are 14 residues in the CDR3. Trimming removed 4 bases from V and 7 bases from J; junction bases left unmatched: 10. The CDR3 protein is CASSTIGTGWEQYF. Here the CDR3 DNA reads TGTGCCAGCAGCACCATTGGGACAGGCTGGGAGCAGTACTTC.

This chain connects TRBV27 to TRBJ2-3; D call uncertain. The CDR3 is 17 amino acids. V was clipped by 4 bases and J by 1 base, with 18 bases between them. Germline CDR1 MNHEY, CDR2 SMNVEV (reference sequence). CDR3 sequence (DNA): TGTGCCAGCAGTTCCCCGCAGGTGTGGGAAGGCACAGATACGCAGTATTTT. Its translation: CASSSPQVWEGTDTQYF.

The chain combines TRBV7-8 with TRBJ2-2; 9 bases match TRBD2. The V gene's germline CDR1 is SGHVS and CDR2 FQNEAQ. V shed 1 base, J shed 3 bases, and the junction held 9 bases outside the gene matches. There are 18 residues in the CDR3. CDR3 DNA: TGTGCCAGCAGCTTAGAGCGCGGGAGGGCTACGGACACCGGGGAGCTGTTTTTT. It specifies CASSLERGRATDTGELFF. Complete variable domain (other parts from reference TRBV7-8 and TRBJ2-2): GAGVSQSPRYKVAKRGQDVALRCDPISGHVSLFWYQQALGQGPEFLTYFQNEAQLDKSGLPSDRFFAERPEGSVSTLKIQRTQQEDSAVYLCASSLERGRATDTGELFFGEGSRLTVL.

This chain uses TRBV5-1 with TRBJ1-5; D may be TRBD1 (5 bases). V was clipped by 3 bases and J by 4 bases, with 20 bases between them. Germline V gives CDR1 SGHRS, CDR2 YFSETQ. The CDR3 covers 17 residues. The CDR3 here is CASSSKPTDNSNQPQHF. For the CDR3, the DNA is TGCGCCAGCAGCTCTAAACCGACAGATAATTCGAATCAGCCCCAGCATTTT.

A word on this clone: A read error may account for a junction end that differs from germline. This rearrangement joins TRBV7-7 to TRBJ2-2, with 10 bases lining up with TRBD2. Germline assignment: CDR1 SSHAT and CDR2 FNYEAQ (reference sequence). CDR3 size: 16 residues. The CDR3 DNA reads TGTGCTAGCAGCTTAAATCTAGCGGGAGATTCTAGGGAGCTGTTTTTT. Amino acids: CASSLNLAGDSRELFF.

This clone was picked up one time. The chain employs TRBV5-1 and TRBJ2-5; TRBD1 matches at 7 bases. This CDR3 contains 14 residues. J gave up 5 bases and V 4 bases, and 8 bases lay outside the gene matches. Germline-derived CDR1 and CDR2 are SGHRS and YFSETQ. In nucleotides, the CDR3 is TGCGCCAGCAGCCCCTCGACAGGGATCGAGACCCAGTACTTC. This translates into CASSPSTGIETQYF.

This clone has more than one count but fewer than ten. V gene TRBV30 combines with J gene TRBJ1-5; possible D gene TRBD1, 5 bases. Trimming stripped 0 bases from V and 2 bases from J, with 11 bases between. This CDR3 spans 15 amino acids. Germline V CDR1 and CDR2: GTSNPN, SVGIG (reference sequence). CDR3 amino acids: CAWSVGQGGNQPQHF. CDR3 coding DNA: TGTGCCTGGAGTGTAGGCCAGGGCGGCAATCAGCCCCAGCATTTT.

V and J are TRBV7-9 and TRBJ2-1, with no clear D. Germline CDR1 SEHNR, CDR2 FQNEAQ (reference sequence). Between the trimmed V and J ends, which lost 6 bases and 7 bases, there was a span of 13 bases. CDR3 length equals 13 residues. CDR3 sequence reads: CASSSGVGNEQFF. In DNA form, the CDR3 reads TGTGCCAGCAGTTCTGGTGTCGGGAATGAGCAGTTCTTC. The full variable domain, completed using reference TRBV7-9 and TRBJ2-1, is DTGVSQNPRHKITKRGQNVTFRCDPISEHNRLYWYRQTLGQGPEFLTYFQNEAQLEKSRLLSDRFSAERPKGSFSTLEIQRTEQGDSAMYLCASSSGVGNEQFFGPGTRLTVL.

The chain combines TRBV15 with TRBJ2-3, with D tentatively TRBD1 (5 bases). Trimming removed 0 bases from V and 6 bases from J, with 13 bases in between. The CDR3 has 15 amino acids. The germline CDR1 and CDR2 sequences are LNHNV and YYDKDF (reference sequence). CDR3 protein: CATSREAQGPDTQYF. CDR3 sequence (DNA): TGTGCCACCAGCAGAGAGGCCCAGGGCCCGGATACGCAGTATTTT. Combining the CDR3 with reference TRBV15 and TRBJ2-3 gives the whole variable domain DAMVIQNPRYQVTQFGKPVTLSCSQTLNHNVMYWYQQKSSQAPKLLFHYYDKDFNNEADTPDNFQSRRPNTSFCFLDIRSPGLGDTAMYLCATSREAQGPDTQYFGPGTRLTVL.

V is TRBV6-1 and J is TRBJ2-2; 7 bases agree with TRBD1. CDR3 size: 15 residues. Trimming cost V 7 bases and J 2 bases; bases outside gene matches: 7. Germline V gives CDR1 MNHNS, CDR2 SASEGT. The CDR3 is CASIPGQPNTGELFF. The CDR3 DNA sequence: TGTGCCAGCATTCCGGGACAGCCCAACACCGGGGAGCTGTTTTTT.

In nucleotides, the CDR3 is TGTGCCAGTAATCCGGGACAGAAGAATTCACCCCTCCACTTT. Protein product: CASNPGQKNSPLHF. The chain couples TRBV19 to TRBJ1-6; 7 nucleotides line up with TRBD1. This CDR3 has 14 residues. V was pared by 7 bases and J by 7 bases, with 7 bases of the junction left unmatched. CDR1 and CDR2 (germline): LNHDA, SQIVND (reference sequence). Based on the CDR3 plus reference TRBV19 and TRBJ1-6, the full variable domain is DGGITQSPKYLFRKEGQNVTLSCEQNLNHDAMYWYRQDPGQGLRLIYYSQIVNDFQKGDIAEGYSVSREKKESFPLTVTSAQKNPTAFYLCASNPGQKNSPLHFGNGTRLTVT.

V gene TRBV18 combines with J gene TRBJ1-5; unclear D gene. The CDR3 has 14 amino acids. Trimming stripped 4 bases from V and 5 bases from J, with 12 bases between. Per germline, CDR1 KGHSH and CDR2 LQKENI. Here the CDR3 reads CASSLTERDQPQHF. CDR3 sequence (DNA): TGTGCCAGCTCACTAACCGAAAGGGATCAGCCCCAGCATTTT.

The chain is built from TRBV18 and TRBJ2-1; 7 nucleotides align to TRBD2. The CDR3 has 16 amino acids. Germline CDR1 is KGHSH and CDR2 is LQKENI. V trimming: 3 bases; J trimming: 2 bases; junction bases outside the gene matches: 7. The chain's CDR3 is CASSPGTSVAYNEQFF. The CDR3 DNA is TGTGCCAGCTCACCGGGAACTAGCGTCGCCTACAATGAGCAGTTCTTC.